A selection of T cell receptor beta chains follows, all from one sample in a study of T cells in localized non-small cell lung cancer. Repertoires were generated with immunoSEQ multiplex PCR, while TCRdb's copy carries only in-frame clones and drops some. The table has roughly 58,000 clones, more than 80% seen once. Here the sequenced sample was PBMCs, taken before any cancer treatment. The receptors were gathered from a man aged 35-69 years with stage II lung adenocarcinoma. Each CDR3 is given without its conserved first and last residue. The order of the fields is V gene, J gene, CDR3 protein.

>TRBV10-3|TRBJ2-3
AISVGTGRFTDTQY
>TRBV11-1|TRBJ2-1
ASSLDFGTYASNEQF
>TRBV6-1|TRBJ2-1
ASTEGGAIGEQF
>TRBV28|TRBJ1-1
ASTGTGGDTEAF
>TRBV5-1|TRBJ2-5
ASSLRADQETQY
>TRBV12-5|TRBJ2-1
ASGLVGSEQF
>TRBV30|TRBJ1-5
AWSEGRSGGYSNQPQH
>TRBV11-2|TRBJ2-2
ASSSGITGELF
>TRBV30|TRBJ2-7
ASGLAGGQDEQY
>TRBV25-1|TRBJ2-5
ASSETVLQETQY
>TRBV18|TRBJ1-1
ATRGFLQNTEAF
>TRBV7-2|TRBJ2-1
ASSLSGRGYNEQF
>TRBV25-1|TRBJ1-2
ASSEGGGGYT
>TRBV5-6|TRBJ1-3
ASSIQGFSGNTIY
>TRBV21-1|TRBJ2-7
ASSKGPGPESCEQY
>TRBV4-1|TRBJ1-4
ASSQPVREEKLF
>TRBV6-5|TRBJ1-2
ASSFLDRVVYGYT